Here is one TCR beta chain with its context. Its target is unknown. Only in-frame clones appear in the TCRdb table, and some are missing; sequencing was by immunoSEQ multiplex PCR. The data contain about 21,000 clones, 74% of them singletons. This sample was taken from a study of CD4 T cells in relation to SARS-CoV-2 and coronaviruses. Unexposed donor CD4+ T cells date from about 2011-2019, before the COVID-19 pandemic. Isolation of CD4+ T cells took place after approximately 11 days in culture. As cell numbers allowed, unexposed-donor CD4+ T cells faced SARS-CoV-2 S/N and four cold-coronavirus spikes. Sequencing used CD4+ T cells from PBMCs, cultured in vitro. The TCR sequence derives from a human donor in good health.

CDR3 loop: CASSGGTAGNTIYF. The DNA for the CDR3 is TGTGCCAGCAGTGGTGGGACCGCCGGAAACACCATATATTTT. The gene calls are TRBV2 and TRBJ1-3, with D perhaps matching TRBD1 (5 bases). The CDR3 has 14 residues. Germline assignment: CDR1 SNHLY and CDR2 FYNNEI. Trimming cost V 4 bases and J 4 bases, with 11 bases left between them.